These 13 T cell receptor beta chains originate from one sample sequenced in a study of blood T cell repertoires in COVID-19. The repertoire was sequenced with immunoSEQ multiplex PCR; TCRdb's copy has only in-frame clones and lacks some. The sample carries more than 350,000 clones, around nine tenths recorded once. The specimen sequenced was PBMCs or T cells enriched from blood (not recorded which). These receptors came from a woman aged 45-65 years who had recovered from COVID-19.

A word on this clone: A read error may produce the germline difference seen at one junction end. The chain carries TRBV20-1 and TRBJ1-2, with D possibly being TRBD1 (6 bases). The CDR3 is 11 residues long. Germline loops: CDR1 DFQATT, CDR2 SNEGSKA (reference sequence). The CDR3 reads CSASSGTIWRF. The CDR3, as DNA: TGCAGTGCTAGCTCCGGGACAATTTGGAGATTC.

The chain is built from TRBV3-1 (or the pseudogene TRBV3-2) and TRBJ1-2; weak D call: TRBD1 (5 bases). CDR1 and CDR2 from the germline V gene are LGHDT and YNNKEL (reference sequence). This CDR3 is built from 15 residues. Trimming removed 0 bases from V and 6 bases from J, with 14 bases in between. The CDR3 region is CASSQDIWAGNGYTF. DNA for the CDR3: TGTGCCAGCAGCCAAGATATTTGGGCAGGGAATGGCTACACCTTC.

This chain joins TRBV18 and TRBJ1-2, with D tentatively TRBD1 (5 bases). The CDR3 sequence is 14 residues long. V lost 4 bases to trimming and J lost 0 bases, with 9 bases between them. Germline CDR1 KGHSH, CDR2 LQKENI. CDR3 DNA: TGTGCCAGCTCACGCGCGACAGCTAACTATGGCTACACCTTC. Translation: CASSRATANYGYTF. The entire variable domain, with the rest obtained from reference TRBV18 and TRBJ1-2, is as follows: NAGVMQNPRHLVRRRGQEARLRCSPMKGHSHVYWYRQLPEEGLKFMVYLQKENIIDESGMPKERFSAEFPKEGPSILRIQQVVRGDSAAYFCASSRATANYGYTFGSGTRLTVV.

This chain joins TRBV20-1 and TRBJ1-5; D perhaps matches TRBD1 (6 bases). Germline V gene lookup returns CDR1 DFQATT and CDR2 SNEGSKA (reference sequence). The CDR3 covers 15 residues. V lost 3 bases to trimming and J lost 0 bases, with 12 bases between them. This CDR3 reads CSASVDRYSNQPQHF. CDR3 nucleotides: TGCAGTGCTAGTGTTGACAGGTATAGCAATCAGCCCCAGCATTTT.

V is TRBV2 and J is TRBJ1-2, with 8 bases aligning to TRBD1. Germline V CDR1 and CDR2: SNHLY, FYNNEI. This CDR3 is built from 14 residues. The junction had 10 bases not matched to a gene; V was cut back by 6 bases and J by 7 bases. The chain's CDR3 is CASSLNRGGGGYTF. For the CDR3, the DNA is TGTGCCAGCAGCCTGAACAGGGGGGGCGGTGGCTACACCTTC. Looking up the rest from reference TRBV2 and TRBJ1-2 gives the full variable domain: EPEVTQTPSHQVTQMGQEVILRCVPISNHLYFYWYRQILGQKVEFLVSFYNNEISEKSEIFDDQFSVERPDGSNFTLKIRSTKLEDSAMYFCASSLNRGGGGYTFGSGTRLTVV.

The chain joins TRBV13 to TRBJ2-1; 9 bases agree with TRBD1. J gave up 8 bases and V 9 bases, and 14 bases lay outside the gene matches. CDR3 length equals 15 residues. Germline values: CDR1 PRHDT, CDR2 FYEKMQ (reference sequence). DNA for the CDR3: TGTGCCAGTAACACCGGGACAGGGACTTACCATGAGCAGTTCTTC. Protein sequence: CASNTGTGTYHEQFF.

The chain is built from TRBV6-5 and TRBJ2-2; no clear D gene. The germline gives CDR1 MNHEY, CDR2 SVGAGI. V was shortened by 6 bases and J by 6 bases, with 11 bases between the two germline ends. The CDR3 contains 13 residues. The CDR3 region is CASSANSAGELFF. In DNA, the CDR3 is TGTGCCAGCAGCGCAAACTCTGCCGGGGAGCTGTTTTTT.

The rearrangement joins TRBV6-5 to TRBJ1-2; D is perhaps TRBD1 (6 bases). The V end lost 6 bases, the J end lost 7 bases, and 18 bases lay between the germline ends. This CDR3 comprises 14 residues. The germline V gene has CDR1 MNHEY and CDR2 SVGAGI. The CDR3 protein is CASRPHTRGSGYTF. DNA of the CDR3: TGTGCCAGCAGACCCCATACCAGGGGTAGTGGCTACACCTTC.

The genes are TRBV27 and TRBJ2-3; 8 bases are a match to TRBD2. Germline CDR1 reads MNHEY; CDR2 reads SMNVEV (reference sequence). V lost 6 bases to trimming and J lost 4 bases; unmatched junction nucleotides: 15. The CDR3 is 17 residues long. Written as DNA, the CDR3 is TGTGCCAGCAGGGGAACGGGTAGCGGGGTGATAGCAGATACGCAGTATTTT. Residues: CASRGTGSGVIADTQYF.

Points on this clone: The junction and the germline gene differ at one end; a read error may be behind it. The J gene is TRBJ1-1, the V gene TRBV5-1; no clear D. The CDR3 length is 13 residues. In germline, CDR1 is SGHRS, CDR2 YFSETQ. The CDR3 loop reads CASSLVENSEAFF. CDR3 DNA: TGCGCCAGCAGCTTGGTGGAAAACAGTGAAGCTTTCTTT.

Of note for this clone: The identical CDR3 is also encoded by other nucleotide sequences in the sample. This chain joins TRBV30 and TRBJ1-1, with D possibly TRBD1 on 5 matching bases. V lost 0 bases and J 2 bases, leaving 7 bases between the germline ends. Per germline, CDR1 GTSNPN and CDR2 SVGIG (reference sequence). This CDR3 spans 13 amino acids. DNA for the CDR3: TGTGCCTGGAGTGTGACAGTCAACACTGAAGCTTTCTTT. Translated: CAWSVTVNTEAFF.

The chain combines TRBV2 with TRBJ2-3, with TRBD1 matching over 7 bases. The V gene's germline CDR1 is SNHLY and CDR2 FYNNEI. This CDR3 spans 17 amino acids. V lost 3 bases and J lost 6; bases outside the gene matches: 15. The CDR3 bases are TGTGCCAGCAGTGACCCCCGAGGGGGCAGGGCCAGGGATACGCAGTATTTT. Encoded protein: CASSDPRGGRARDTQYF.

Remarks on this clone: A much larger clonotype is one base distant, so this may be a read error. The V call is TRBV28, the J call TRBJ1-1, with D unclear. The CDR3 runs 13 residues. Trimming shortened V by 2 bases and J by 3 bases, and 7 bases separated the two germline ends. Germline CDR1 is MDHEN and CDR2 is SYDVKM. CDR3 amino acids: CASSLDRDTEAFF. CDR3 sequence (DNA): TGTGCCAGCAGTTTAGACCGGGACACTGAAGCTTTCTTT.